This T cell receptor (beta chain) came from a study of radiation and T cells in renal cell carcinoma. Study findings and constraints: From baseline, blood top tumor clonotypes peaked at 2 weeks post-radiation. Baseline intratumoral clonotype presence is unknown without pretreatment biopsies.

Time point specified: blood 4 weeks post-SBRT, at nephrectomy. Treatment specified: 15 Gy SBRT to primary tumor, nephrectomy 4 weeks later. Nephrectomy followed 15 Gy stereotactic body radiation by 4 weeks. The tumor was a clear cell renal cell carcinoma. As for this clone: Antigen: not known.

Trimming at V came to 10 bases and at J to 5 bases, leaving 11 bases not matched to a gene. CDR1 and CDR2 (germline): MNHNS, SASEGT. The CDR3 runs 15 residues. The data were produced by immunoSEQ multiplex PCR, yet TCRdb's version contains in-frame clones alone and is incomplete. The data contain 150,000 or so clones, less than 90% of them singletons. This specimen was blood, taken from a patient whose treatment included radiotherapy and nephrectomy. This receptor was taken from a woman aged 45-65 years with renal cell carcinoma. The chain employs TRBV6-1 and TRBJ1-6; 7 bases fit TRBD1. The CDR3 DNA sequence: TGTGCCACCAAGGGACAGCTTAACCATAATTCACCCCTCCACTTT. It translates to CATKGQLNHNSPLHF.